One T cell receptor beta chain is described in this entry. Only in-frame clones appear in the TCRdb table, and some are missing; sequencing was by immunoSEQ multiplex PCR. The data contain 45,000 to 65,000 clones, 80% to 90% of them singletons. Blood samples were obtained at baseline, cycle 4 day 1, and cycle 7 day 1. The sample comes from a study of OX40 agonist ivuxolimab in advanced cancers. Germline V gives CDR1 SGHTA, CDR2 FQGNSA. The CDR3 extends over 15 amino acids. V dropped 7 bases and J dropped 2; count of bases not matched to a gene: 8. The clonotype was recovered from an adult with an advanced solid tumor such as melanoma, head and neck, liver or kidney cancer. The chain employs TRBV7-2 and TRBJ2-4; 7 bases fit TRBD1. The specimen was CD4+ or CD8+ T cells sorted from blood, collected in a trial of the OX40 agonist ivuxolimab. The CDR3 protein is CASTLGGASKNIQYF. CDR3 sequence (DNA): TGTGCCAGCACCCTAGGGGGCGCGTCCAAAAACATTCAGTACTTC.